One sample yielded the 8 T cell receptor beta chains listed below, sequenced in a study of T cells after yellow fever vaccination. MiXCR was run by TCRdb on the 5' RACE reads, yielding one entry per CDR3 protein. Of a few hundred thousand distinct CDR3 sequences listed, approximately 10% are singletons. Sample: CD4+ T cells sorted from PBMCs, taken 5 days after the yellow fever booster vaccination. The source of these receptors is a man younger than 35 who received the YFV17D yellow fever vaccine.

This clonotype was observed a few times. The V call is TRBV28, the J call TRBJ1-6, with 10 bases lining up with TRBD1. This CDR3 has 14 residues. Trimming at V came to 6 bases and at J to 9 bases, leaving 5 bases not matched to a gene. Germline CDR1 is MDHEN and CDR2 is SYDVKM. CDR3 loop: CASSPWTGGSPLHF. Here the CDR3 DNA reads TGTGCCAGCAGCCCATGGACAGGGGGTTCACCCCTCCACTTT.

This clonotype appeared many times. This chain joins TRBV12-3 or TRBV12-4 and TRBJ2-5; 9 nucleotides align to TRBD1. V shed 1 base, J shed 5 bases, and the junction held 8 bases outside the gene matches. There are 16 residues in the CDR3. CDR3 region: CASSLEVGTGLETQYF. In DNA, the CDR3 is TGTGCCAGCAGTTTAGAAGTCGGGACAGGGTTGGAGACCCAGTACTTC.

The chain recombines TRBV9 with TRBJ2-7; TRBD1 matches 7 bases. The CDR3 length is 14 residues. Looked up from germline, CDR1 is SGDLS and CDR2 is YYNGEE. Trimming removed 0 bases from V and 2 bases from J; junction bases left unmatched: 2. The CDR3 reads CASSVGQGTYEQYF. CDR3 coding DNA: TGTGCCAGCAGCGTAGGACAGGGAACCTACGAGCAGTACTTC.

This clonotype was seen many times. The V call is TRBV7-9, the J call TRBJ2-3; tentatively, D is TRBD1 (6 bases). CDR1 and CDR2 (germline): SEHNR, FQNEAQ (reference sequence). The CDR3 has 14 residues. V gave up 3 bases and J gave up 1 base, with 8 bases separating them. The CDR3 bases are TGTGCCAGCAGCTTTTGGACAGGCACAGATACGCAGTATTTT. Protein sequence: CASSFWTGTDTQYF.

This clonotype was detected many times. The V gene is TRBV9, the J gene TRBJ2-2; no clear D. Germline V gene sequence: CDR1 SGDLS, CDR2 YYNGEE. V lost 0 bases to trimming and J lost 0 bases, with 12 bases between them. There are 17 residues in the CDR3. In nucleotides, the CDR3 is TGTGCCAGCAGCGTAGGCCTTGCCAATTCGAACACCGGGGAGCTGTTTTTT. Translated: CASSVGLANSNTGELFF. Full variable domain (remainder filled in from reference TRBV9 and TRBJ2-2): DSGVTQTPKHLITATGQRVTLRCSPRSGDLSVYWYQQSLDQGLQFLIQYYNGEERAKGNILERFSAQQFPDLHSELNLSSLELGDSALYFCASSVGLANSNTGELFFGEGSRLTVL.

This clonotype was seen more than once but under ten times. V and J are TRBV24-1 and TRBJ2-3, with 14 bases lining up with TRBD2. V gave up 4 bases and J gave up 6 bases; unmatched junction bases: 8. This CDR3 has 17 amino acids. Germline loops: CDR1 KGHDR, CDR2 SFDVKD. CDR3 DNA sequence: TGTGCCACCAGTGACCCGACTAGCGGGGGGGCATGGGATACGCAGTATTTT. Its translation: CATSDPTSGGAWDTQYF.

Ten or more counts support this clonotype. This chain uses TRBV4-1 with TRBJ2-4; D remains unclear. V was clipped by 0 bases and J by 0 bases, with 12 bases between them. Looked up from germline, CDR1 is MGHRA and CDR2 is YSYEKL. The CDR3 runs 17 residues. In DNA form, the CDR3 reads TGCGCCAGCAGCCAAGAATTATCGCGGCTAGCCAAAAACATTCAGTACTTC. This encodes CASSQELSRLAKNIQYF.

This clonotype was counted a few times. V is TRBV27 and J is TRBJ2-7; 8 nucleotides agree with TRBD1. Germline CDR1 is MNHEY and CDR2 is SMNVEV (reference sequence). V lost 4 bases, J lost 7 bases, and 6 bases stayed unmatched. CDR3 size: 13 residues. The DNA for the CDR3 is TGTGCCAGCAGTTCGCAGGGGGCGGGAGAGCAGTACTTC. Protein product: CASSSQGAGEQYF.